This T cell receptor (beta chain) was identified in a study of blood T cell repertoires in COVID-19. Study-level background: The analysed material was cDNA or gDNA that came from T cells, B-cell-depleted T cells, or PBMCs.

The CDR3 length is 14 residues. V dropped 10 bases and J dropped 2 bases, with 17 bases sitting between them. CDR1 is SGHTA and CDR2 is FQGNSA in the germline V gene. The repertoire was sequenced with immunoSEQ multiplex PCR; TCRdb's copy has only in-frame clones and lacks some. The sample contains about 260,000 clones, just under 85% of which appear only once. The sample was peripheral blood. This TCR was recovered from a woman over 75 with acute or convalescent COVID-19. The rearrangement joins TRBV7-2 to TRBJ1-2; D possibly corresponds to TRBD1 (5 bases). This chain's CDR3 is CATNAQGGNYGYTF. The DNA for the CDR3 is TGTGCCACAAACGCGCAGGGAGGGAACTATGGCTACACCTTC.